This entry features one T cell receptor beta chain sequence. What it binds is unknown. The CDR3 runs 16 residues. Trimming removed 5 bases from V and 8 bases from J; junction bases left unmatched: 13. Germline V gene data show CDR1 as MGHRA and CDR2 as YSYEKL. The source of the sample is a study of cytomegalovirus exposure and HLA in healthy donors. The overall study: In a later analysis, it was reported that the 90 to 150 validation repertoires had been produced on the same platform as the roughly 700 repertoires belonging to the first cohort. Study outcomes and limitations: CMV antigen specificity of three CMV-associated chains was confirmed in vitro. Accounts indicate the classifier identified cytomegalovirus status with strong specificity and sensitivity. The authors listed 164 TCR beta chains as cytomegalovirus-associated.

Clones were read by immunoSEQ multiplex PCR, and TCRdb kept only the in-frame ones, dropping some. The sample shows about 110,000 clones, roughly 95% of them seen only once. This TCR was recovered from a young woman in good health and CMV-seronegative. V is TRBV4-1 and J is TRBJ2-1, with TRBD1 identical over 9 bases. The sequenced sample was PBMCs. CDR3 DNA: TGCGCCAGCAGCACCAGTGACGGGACAGGGCTCGATGAGCAGTTCTTC. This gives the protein CASSTSDGTGLDEQFF.